These 21 T cell receptor beta chains were all obtained from the same sample, sequenced in a study of CD8 T cells in ankylosing spondylitis. Which antigens these TCRs recognize remains unknown. TCRdb ran MiXCR on the 5' RACE reads and lists one entry per CDR3 protein. The top ten hold about 19% of the sample, which has around 770,000 distinct CDR3 sequences, around 19% seen once. Study-wide points: Several highly homologous variants made up a TCR beta motif, and this motif appeared characteristic of ankylosing spondylitis blood.

The sample taken for sequencing was blood, either unsorted or a sorted T cell fraction (not recorded which). These receptors all come from a male donor with ankylosing spondylitis.

This chain joins TRBV6-6 and TRBJ2-1; D is possibly TRBD2 (6 bases). The CDR3 extends over 13 amino acids. V gave up 2 bases and J gave up 7 bases, with 9 bases separating them. CDR1 is MNHNY and CDR2 is SVGAGI in the germline V gene (reference sequence). CDR3 sequence (DNA): TGTGCCAGCAGTTACGGGGGGATGAATGAGCAGTTCTTC. This gives the protein CASSYGGMNEQFF.

The rearrangement uses TRBV7-9 and TRBJ1-1, with TRBD1 matching 7 bases. There are 16 residues in the CDR3. V shed 4 bases, J shed 0 bases, and the junction held 8 bases outside the gene matches. Germline-derived CDR1 and CDR2 are SEHNR and FQNEAQ (reference sequence). CDR3 sequence: CASSYRTGYMNTEAFF. DNA for the CDR3: TGTGCCAGCAGCTATAGGACAGGCTATATGAACACTGAAGCTTTCTTT.

This chain joins TRBV3-1 and TRBJ1-6, with D perhaps matching TRBD1 (5 bases). The CDR3 extends over 15 amino acids. Per the germline V gene, CDR1 is LGHDT and CDR2 is YNNKEL (reference sequence). V was trimmed by 0 bases and J by 7 bases, leaving 10 bases between them. DNA of the CDR3: TGTGCCAGCAGCCAAGAAAGACAGCGGAATTCACCCCTCCACTTT. The encoded protein is CASSQERQRNSPLHF.

There are a few counts of this clonotype. The V call is TRBV12-3 or TRBV12-4, the J call TRBJ2-1, with 7 bases fitting TRBD2. This CDR3 has 14 amino acids. Trimming cost V 8 bases and J 0 bases; bases outside gene matches: 4. CDR3 in amino acids: CASLKRDSYNEQFF. As DNA, the CDR3 is TGTGCCAGCTTGAAGCGGGACTCCTACAATGAGCAGTTCTTC.

The chain combines TRBV2 with TRBJ1-2; D gene uncertain. The CDR3 has 12 residues. From germline, CDR1 is SNHLY and CDR2 FYNNEI. V lost 5 bases and J 7 bases, leaving 11 bases between the germline ends. In nucleotides, the CDR3 is TGTGCCAGCAGTTCTTTGAGAGGTGGCTACACCTTC. Amino acid sequence: CASSSLRGGYTF.

This clonotype came up a few times. V usage is TRBV4-1 and J usage is TRBJ1-2; D ambiguous. The germline V and J ends were trimmed by 0 bases and 6 bases, with 14 bases remaining between them. CDR3 length equals 15 residues. The germline gives CDR1 MGHRA, CDR2 YSYEKL. In DNA, the CDR3 is TGCGCCAGCAGCCAAGATTGGCGGGAGGCCGATGGCTACACCTTC. Translation: CASSQDWREADGYTF.

A few counts support this clonotype. The chain uses TRBV20-1 and TRBJ1-1; D gene ambiguous. The germline gives CDR1 DFQATT, CDR2 SNEGSKA (reference sequence). The CDR3 contains 15 residues. Deletions cut 6 bases from V and 0 bases from J, with 17 bases between. This chain's CDR3 is CSAPSGRTLNTEAFF. The CDR3 DNA is TGCAGTGCCCCCAGTGGCAGGACTTTGAACACTGAAGCTTTCTTT.

Only a few counts were recorded for this clonotype. V is TRBV20-1 and J is TRBJ2-1; a weak D match, TRBD2 (5 bases). The CDR3 has 13 amino acids. Trimming took 4 bases from V and 6 from J, leaving 13 bases between them. Germline loops: CDR1 DFQATT, CDR2 SNEGSKA (reference sequence). Here the CDR3 reads CSANSASINEQFF. The CDR3 bases are TGCAGTGCTAATAGCGCAAGTATCAATGAGCAGTTCTTC.

The chain has TRBV7-9 and TRBJ2-1, with 12 bases matching TRBD2. Germline CDR1 is SEHNR and CDR2 is FQNEAQ (reference sequence). The length of the CDR3 is 17 residues. With 6 bases clipped from V and 1 base from J, the junction kept 7 bases outside the gene matches. The CDR3 DNA sequence: TGTGCCAGCAGTTCAAGGACTAGCGGGGATTCCTACAATGAGCAGTTCTTC. This sequence encodes CASSSRTSGDSYNEQFF.

This clonotype showed up just a few times. The rearrangement links TRBV20-1 to TRBJ2-7; maybe TRBD2 (5 bases). Germline values: CDR1 DFQATT, CDR2 SNEGSKA (reference sequence). Trimming took off 4 bases at V and 0 bases at J, with 19 bases between the two ends. The CDR3 has 16 amino acids. The CDR3 bases are TGCAGTGCTAATATCGGAGGTAGGGTAAGCTCCTACGAGCAGTACTTC. Encoded protein: CSANIGGRVSSYEQYF.

J is TRBJ1-4 and V is TRBV5-1; D is unclear. Deletions cut 4 bases from V and 7 bases from J, with 17 bases between. Looked up from germline, CDR1 is SGHRS and CDR2 is YFSETQ. There are 15 residues in the CDR3. The CDR3 region is CASSRSAASGEKLFF. For the CDR3, the DNA is TGCGCCAGCAGCCGTTCCGCGGCGTCGGGTGAAAAACTGTTTTTT.

The table lists this clonotype with a few counts. This chain links TRBV5-1 with TRBJ2-3; D remains ambiguous. Germline CDR1 SGHRS, CDR2 YFSETQ. Trimming removed 1 base from V and 5 bases from J, with 11 bases in between. CDR3 length: 14 residues. Here the CDR3 reads CASSLRMGLDTQYF. The CDR3 DNA is TGCGCCAGCAGCTTGCGTATGGGTCTAGATACGCAGTATTTT.

This clonotype was seen a handful of times. The rearrangement joins TRBV21-1 to TRBJ2-2; the DNA was not used to check the table's D call, TRBD2. TRBV21-1 is an annotated pseudogene. There are 14 residues in the CDR3. CDR3 protein: CASSRDQGGGELFF. The CDR3 DNA reads TGTGCCAGCAGCAGAGACCAAGGAGGCGGGGAGCTGTTTTTT.

This clonotype was counted between two and nine times. The V and J genes are TRBV6-1 and TRBJ1-3; 7 bases fit TRBD1. V lost 8 bases, J lost 7 bases, and 14 bases stayed unmatched. Germline V lookup: CDR1 MNHNS, CDR2 SASEGT. The CDR3 is 15 amino acids. The CDR3 nucleotides read TGTGCCAGCCCGAAAAGCGACAGGGTGGGGAACACCATATATTTT. Its protein product is CASPKSDRVGNTIYF.

This clonotype was found a few times. Germline is not matched at one junction end, which may reflect a read error. The V call is TRBV12-3 or TRBV12-4, the J call TRBJ2-7, with D possibly being TRBD2 (7 bases). The CDR3 has 11 amino acids. In DNA form, the CDR3 reads TGTGCCAGCAGTTTGGGGGGGCTACCCACTTTC. Its protein product is CASSLGGLPTF.

V and J are TRBV20-1 and TRBJ1-4; 7 bases map to TRBD1. V was pared by 3 bases and J by 7 bases, with 8 bases of the junction left unmatched. CDR3 length: 14 amino acids. Germline CDR1 DFQATT, CDR2 SNEGSKA (reference sequence). This CDR3 reads CSARPDRESEKLFF. The CDR3 coding sequence is TGCAGTGCTAGGCCAGACAGGGAGAGTGAAAAACTGTTTTTT.

The table lists this clonotype with a few counts. The J gene is TRBJ2-3, the V gene TRBV5-1, with 10 positions matching TRBD2. Germline lookup yields CDR1 SGHRS and CDR2 YFSETQ. The CDR3 spans 15 residues. V was clipped by 1 base and J by 3 bases; unmatched bases: 2. CDR3 nucleotide sequence: TGCGCCAGCAGCTTGATGGGACTAGCGACAGATACGCAGTATTTT. The encoded protein is CASSLMGLATDTQYF.

This clonotype has more than one count but fewer than ten. The gene calls are TRBV6-2 or TRBV6-3 and TRBJ2-7; a weak D match, TRBD2 (5 bases). CDR3 length equals 17 residues. CDR1 and CDR2 (germline): MNHEY, SVGEGT. Trimming shortened V by 7 bases and J by 9 bases, and 31 bases separated the two germline ends. CDR3 nucleotides: TGTGCCAGCACCGACCTCGCATCGGGGTACGAGCAGTTCGGGCAGTACTTC. Translated, it gives CASTDLASGYEQFGQYF.

CDR3 region: CASSTRDRSSYEQYF. DNA for the CDR3: TGTGCCAGCAGCACCCGGGACAGGAGCTCCTACGAGCAGTACTTC. V usage is TRBV7-9 and J usage is TRBJ2-7; 8 bases are shared with TRBD1. This CDR3 region has 15 residues. J lost 0 bases, V lost 5 bases, and 6 bases had no gene match. CDR1 and CDR2 (germline): SEHNR, FQNEAQ (reference sequence).

The chain combines TRBV6-7 with TRBJ2-3; D possibly corresponds to TRBD2 (6 bases). TRBV6-7 is marked as an open reading frame, function uncertain. The CDR3 is 14 residues long. Trimming shortened V by 8 bases and J by 4 bases, and 16 bases separated the two germline ends. Here the CDR3 reads CASPPTAGSDTQYF. CDR3 in DNA: TGTGCCAGCCCGCCCACTGCGGGGTCAGATACGCAGTATTTT.

This CDR3 is CASSDNIYTEAFF. CDR3 in DNA: TGTGCCAGCAGTGACAATATCTACACTGAAGCTTTCTTT. The V call is TRBV2, the J call TRBJ1-1, with D uncertain. The CDR3 length is 13 residues. Trimming took off 3 bases at V and 3 bases at J, with 8 bases between the two ends. Germline V gene sequence: CDR1 SNHLY, CDR2 FYNNEI.